This T cell receptor beta chain was sequenced in a study of early T cells in non-severe SARS-CoV-2 infection. The CDR3 consists of 14 residues. Germline loops: CDR1 KGHDR, CDR2 SFDVKD. V lost 4 bases and J 6 bases, leaving 12 bases between the germline ends. The protocol attached unique molecular identifiers to individual cDNA molecules. TCRdb reprocessed the 5' RACE reads via MiXCR and lists one record per CDR3 protein. The table records tens of thousands of distinct CDR3 sequences, roughly 8.7% of them present only once. This material consisted of whole blood, taken at baseline. The TCR comes from an adult who was a healthcare worker with PCR-confirmed SARS-CoV-2 infection or an uninfected control (not recorded which). The chain joins TRBV24-1 to TRBJ2-1; weak D call: TRBD1 (5 bases). CDR3: CATSESRGSNEQFF. The DNA of the CDR3 is TGTGCCACCAGTGAGTCTAGGGGCTCCAATGAGCAGTTCTTC.